This entry lists 22 T cell receptor beta chains sequenced from one sample in a study of tumor-infiltrating lymphocytes in oesophageal squamous cell carcinoma. TCRdb fed the PCR reads into MiXCR, producing one record per CDR3 protein. The sample includes about 17,000 distinct CDR3 sequences, around 48% of them seen just once. Sequenced: normal esophageal tissue next to the tumor. All receptors come from a female donor with esophageal squamous cell carcinoma.

V and J are TRBV7-9 and TRBJ2-3; D is unresolved. Germline CDR1 reads SEHNR; CDR2 reads FQNEAQ (reference sequence). The ends were cut back, 7 bases at V and 0 bases at J, with 8 bases in the middle. The CDR3 extends over 13 amino acids. CDR3 DNA: TGTGCCAGCACCACTACTAGCACAGATACGCAGTATTTT. Residues: CASTTTSTDTQYF.

Turning to this clonotype: A read error may produce the germline difference seen at one junction end. The CDR3 loop reads CASSGQGDKYF. DNA of the CDR3: TGCGCCAGCAGCGGACAGGGAGATAAGTACTTC. The chain employs TRBV5-1 and TRBJ2-1, with 8 bases aligning to TRBD1. The CDR3 loop spans 11 amino acids. Germline lookup yields CDR1 SGHRS and CDR2 YFSETQ.

This clonotype has just a few counts. This chain links TRBV7-2 with TRBJ2-1; the match to TRBD2 covers 12 bases. J was trimmed by 5 bases and V by 4 bases; bases with no gene match: 21. CDR1 SGHTA and CDR2 FQGNSA come from the germline V gene. The CDR3 covers 21 residues. The CDR3 sequence: CASSSTSRLAGVRLWDNEQFF. The CDR3 coding sequence is TGTGCCAGCAGCTCAACAAGTCGACTAGCGGGAGTACGGTTGTGGGACAATGAGCAGTTCTTC.

This clonotype was seen many times. The V call is TRBV28, the J call TRBJ1-2, with D perhaps TRBD1 (5 bases). Germline V CDR1 and CDR2: MDHEN, SYDVKM. Trimming removed 5 bases at V and 4 bases at J, with 17 bases between. The CDR3 contains 15 residues. The CDR3 DNA sequence: TGTGCCAGCAGTACCTGGGACGGAAGGGCCTATGGCTACACCTTC. This gives the protein CASSTWDGRAYGYTF.

This clonotype was counted ten times or more. The chain combines TRBV19 with TRBJ1-4, with D possibly TRBD1 on 5 matching bases. Germline CDR1 is LNHDA and CDR2 is SQIVND (reference sequence). The CDR3 spans 15 residues. Between the trimmed V and J ends, which lost 7 bases and 0 bases, there was a span of 12 bases. The CDR3 coding sequence is TGTGCCAGTACAGAGACAGTTGCAACTAATGAAAAACTGTTTTTT. This gives the protein CASTETVATNEKLFF.

This clonotype has more than one count but fewer than ten. The chain carries TRBV7-3 and TRBJ2-7, with D possibly being TRBD1 or TRBD2 (6 bases each). The J call could be wrong; TRBJ2-5 is a better fit for the DNA end. The CDR3 contains 14 residues. CDR1 and CDR2 (germline): SGHTA, FQGTGA. CDR3 sequence reads: CASSLIGGRETQYF. The CDR3 DNA sequence: TGTGCCAGCAGCTTAATTGGGGGGCGAGAGACCCAGTACTTC.

A remark on this clonotype: One end of the junction varies from germline; a read error may be responsible. The gene calls are TRBV28 and TRBJ2-7, with a possible D match to TRBD2 (6 bases). This CDR3 spans 15 amino acids. From germline, CDR1 is MDHEN and CDR2 SYDVKM. The CDR3 protein is CTSSSAGNGWNEQFF. CDR3 DNA sequence: TGTACCAGCAGTTCGGCGGGAAATGGATGGAATGAGCAGTTCTTT.

This clonotype has more than one count but fewer than ten. This rearrangement joins TRBV5-1 to TRBJ1-2; TRBD1 matches 7 bases. This CDR3 spans 14 amino acids. After removal of 2 bases from V and 3 bases from J, the junction contained 4 bases not matched to a gene. CDR1 SGHRS and CDR2 YFSETQ come from the germline V gene. The CDR3 is CASSLGQADYGYTF. The CDR3 DNA is TGCGCCAGCAGCTTAGGACAGGCGGACTATGGCTACACCTTC. Drawing the rest from reference TRBV5-1 and TRBJ1-2, the complete variable domain is KAGVTQTPRYLIKTRGQQVTLSCSPISGHRSVSWYQQTPGQGLQFLFEYFSETQRNKGNFPGRFSGRQFSNSRSEMNVSTLELGDSALYLCASSLGQADYGYTFGSGTRLTVV.

This clonotype has a count of ten or more. This chain joins TRBV7-9 and TRBJ2-1; 10 nucleotides line up with TRBD1. V lost 4 bases and J lost 7; bases outside the gene matches: 7. CDR1 and CDR2 from the germline V gene are SEHNR and FQNEAQ (reference sequence). This CDR3 is 15 amino acids long. The CDR3 DNA is TGTGCCAGCAGCTCCGGGACAGGGGTCCAGAATGAGCAGTTCTTC. Its translation: CASSSGTGVQNEQFF.

The chain has TRBV12-3 or TRBV12-4 and TRBJ1-5, with D perhaps matching TRBD1 (5 bases). This CDR3 has 15 residues. Deletions cut 5 bases from V and 0 bases from J, with 11 bases between. The CDR3 DNA reads as TGTGCCAGCAGTAGTCGGGGGAATAGCAATCAGCCCCAGCATTTT. Protein product: CASSSRGNSNQPQHF.

In its sample, this clonotype was seen once. The gene calls are TRBV28 and TRBJ2-1; TRBD2 is a possible D gene (5 bases). The end of the DNA fits TRBJ2-5 better, so the J call may be wrong. The CDR3 totals 14 residues. In germline, CDR1 is MDHEN, CDR2 SYDVKM. In nucleotides, the CDR3 is TGTGCCAGCAGTGTGGACGGAGGAAAAGAGACCCAGTACTTC. Residues: CASSVDGGKETQYF.

By sample share, this clonotype is medium-sized (0.01 to 0.1%). The V and J genes are TRBV7-9 and TRBJ2-1; the D gene could be TRBD1 or TRBD2 (5 bases each). The V gene lost 2 bases and the J gene lost 9 bases, with 11 bases spanning the gap. CDR3 length: 13 amino acids. The germline gives CDR1 SEHNR, CDR2 FQNEAQ (reference sequence). CDR3 region: CASSLPGPGEQFF. CDR3 in DNA: TGTGCCAGCAGCTTACCGGGGCCTGGTGAGCAGTTCTTC.

Details on this clonotype: Likely a read error: the CDR3 ends without its conserved phenylalanine or tryptophan. The DNA is omitted, as the CDR3 cannot be located on it reliably, and the CDR3 follows TCRdb's listing. This rearrangement joins TRBV7-9 to TRBJ2-1; TRBD1 is the table's D call, not checked against the DNA. Germline V gives CDR1 SEHNR, CDR2 FQNEAQ (reference sequence). The CDR3 has 16 amino acids, counting both end residues. CDR3 protein: CASSLLTGGNGYTFGS.

In its sample, this clonotype ranks as medium-sized. The chain carries TRBV6-1 and TRBJ1-4, with 7 nucleotides matching TRBD1. V dropped 7 bases and J dropped 5; count of bases not matched to a gene: 16. CDR1 is MNHNS and CDR2 is SASEGT in the germline V gene. The CDR3 runs 17 residues. CDR3 in amino acids: CASKEPLGDRQNEKLFF. The CDR3 DNA is TGTGCCAGCAAAGAGCCGTTGGGGGACAGACAAAATGAAAAACTGTTTTTT.

This sequence joins TRBV5-8 and TRBJ1-1, with 10 positions matching TRBD1. Germline trimming cut 2 bases from V and 5 bases from J; bases unmatched to any gene: 9. Germline lookup yields CDR1 SGHTS and CDR2 YDEGEE. There are 16 residues in the CDR3. CDR3 in amino acids: CASSFGQGGVWTEAFF. The CDR3, as DNA: TGTGCCAGCAGCTTCGGACAGGGGGGGGTGTGGACTGAAGCTTTCTTT.

By its share, this clonotype is medium-sized. The chain links TRBV7-9 to TRBJ2-5; 8 bases are shared with TRBD2. This CDR3 has 15 amino acids. Germline CDR1 and CDR2: SEHNR and FQNEAQ (reference sequence). Trimming at V came to 4 bases and at J to 0 bases, leaving 4 bases not matched to a gene. Written as DNA, the CDR3 is TGTGCCAGCAGCTCTATGACTAGCGACCAAGAGACCCAGTACTTC. Protein product: CASSSMTSDQETQYF. The variable domain in full, completed from reference TRBV7-9 and TRBJ2-5, reads DTGVSQNPRHKITKRGQNVTFRCDPISEHNRLYWYRQTLGQGPEFLTYFQNEAQLEKSRLLSDRFSAERPKGSFSTLEIQRTEQGDSAMYLCASSSMTSDQETQYFGPGTRLLVL.

V and J are TRBV7-9 and TRBJ2-5; D uncertain. The better agreement between TRBJ2-7 and the DNA end casts doubt on the J call. CDR3 length: 14 residues. Germline lookup yields CDR1 SEHNR and CDR2 FQNEAQ (reference sequence). CDR3 DNA sequence: TGTGCCAGCAGCTTAGCGAATGCGGTTTACGAGCAGTACTTC. Protein: CASSLANAVYEQYF.

This clonotype was counted many times. V gene TRBV6-1 combines with J gene TRBJ2-3; the match to TRBD2 covers 7 bases. Germline V gives CDR1 MNHNS, CDR2 SASEGT. This CDR3 has 17 residues. V trimming: 6 bases; J trimming: 1 base; junction bases outside the gene matches: 13. The CDR3 DNA follows: TGTGCCAGCAGCCTAATGGTGGTAGCGGGTGGCACAGATACGCAGTATTTT. As protein: CASSLMVVAGGTDTQYF.

A few counts support this clonotype. The V gene is TRBV7-6, the J gene TRBJ2-4, with TRBD1 identical over 7 bases. TRBJ2-7 explains the end of the DNA better; the J call may be wrong. The germline gives CDR1 SGHVS, CDR2 FNYEAQ. The CDR3 is made up of 18 amino acids. The CDR3 nucleotides read TGTGCCAGCAGTTCCCGCCGAGGACTGACAGGGTCGCACTACGAGCAGTACTTC. It is translated as CASSSRRGLTGSHYEQYF.

The rearrangement uses TRBV12-3 or TRBV12-4 and TRBJ1-5; D gene ambiguous. The V end was cut by 3 bases, the J end by 9 bases, with 15 bases between. The CDR3 is 14 residues long. The CDR3 DNA reads TGTGCCAGCAGTTTGTCCCGGGGAGTTGGGCCCCAGCATTTT. It encodes CASSLSRGVGPQHF.

This clonotype was seen a handful of times. This chain joins TRBV7-8 and TRBJ2-1; D uncertain. The DNA end lines up better with TRBJ2-7; the J call may be wrong. The CDR3 totals 12 residues. Germline assignment: CDR1 SGHVS and CDR2 FQNEAQ. CDR3 nucleotides: TGTGCCAGCAGCTTTGACTCCTACGAGCAGTACTTC. Translating gives CASSFDSYEQYF.

V is TRBV7-2 and J is TRBJ2-1; 14 bases fit TRBD2. CDR1 and CDR2 (germline): SGHTA, FQGNSA. The CDR3 contains 16 residues. V lost 5 bases and J lost 4; bases outside the gene matches: 4. The CDR3 reads CASSTRTSGRYNEQFF. The CDR3, as DNA: TGTGCCAGCAGCACTCGGACTAGCGGGAGGTACAATGAGCAGTTCTTC.